A selection of T cell receptor beta chains follows, all from one sample in a study of human T cells and chemical hapten exposure. Each CDR3 protein gets one entry after TCRdb re-called the RACE reads with MiXCR. The table has about 40,000 distinct CDR3 sequences, 3% to 4% seen once; the top ten hold about 7.4%. The material was whole blood, obtained in connection with sensitization to the hapten diphenylcyclopropenone (DPC). Receptor source: a man aged 35-49 years with alopecia areata. Some clones in this sample may be carry-over from other donors' samples. Each CDR3 is given with its conserved first and last residue. D genes are given only for firm matches. Size values are once, few and many counts, or a class for expanded clones, and some rows have none.

d_call	clone_size	v_call	j_call	cdr3_nt	cdr3_aa
TRBD2	many	TRBV6-2/TRBV6-3	TRBJ2-7	TGTGCCAGCAGTTACTCCGCTAGCGGGAGTTACGAGCAGTACTTC	CASSYSASGSYEQYF
NA	many	TRBV7-2	TRBJ2-7	TGTGCCAGCAGCCGGACAGTATTCGACTCCTACGAGCAGTACTTC	CASSRTVFDSYEQYF
NA	many	TRBV20-1	TRBJ1-1	TGCAGTGCTAGTAAGGGGCCCACTGAAGCTTTCTTT	CSASKGPTEAFF
TRBD1	many	TRBV9	TRBJ2-5	TGTGCCAGCAACCCCGGGACAGGGGGCCAAGAGACCCAGTACTTC	CASNPGTGGQETQYF
TRBD2	many	TRBV5-4	TRBJ2-1	TGTGCCAGCAGCCGGGCCGTGGGACTAGCGGACAATGAGCAGTTCTTC	CASSRAVGLADNEQFF
NA	many	TRBV24-1	TRBJ2-3	TGTGCCACCAGTGATCCTAATCTGGAGGTAGCCTTAACCACAGATACGCAGTATTTT	CATSDPNLEVALTTDTQYF
TRBD1	many	TRBV6-2/TRBV6-3	TRBJ1-1	TGTGCCAGCAGCTACTGGGACAGTAGGAACACTGAAGCTTTCTTT	CASSYWDSRNTEAFF
NA	many	TRBV20-1	TRBJ2-4	TGCAGTGCGCGGCAGACTCTCAAAAACATTCAGTACTTC	CSARQTLKNIQYF
TRBD2	many	TRBV6-5	TRBJ2-3	TGTGCCAGCAGTGCCTCTGGGGCTAGCGGGAGCAGAGCAGATACGCAGTATTTT	CASSASGASGSRADTQYF
NA	many	TRBV19	TRBJ2-1	TGTGCCAGTAGTATAGGAAGGGGCGCGGAGAATGAGCAGTTCTTC	CASSIGRGAENEQFF
TRBD2	many	TRBV20-1	TRBJ2-7	TGCAGTGCTAGGAAGCTAGCGGGAGGTGACGAGCAGTACTTC	CSARKLAGGDEQYF
NA	NA	TRBV7-9	TRBJ2-3	TGTGCCAGTACCCCCGAGGGCCTCAGCACAGATACGCAGTATTTT	CASTPEGLSTDTQYF
NA	few	TRBV7-9	TRBJ1-4	TGTGCCAGCAGCCCGGGAAGCGGGAATGAAAAACTGTTTTTT	CASSPGSGNEKLFF
NA	many	TRBV18	TRBJ2-1	TGTGCCAGCTCACAACAGGCTAGCTCCTACAATGAGCAGTTCTTC	CASSQQASSYNEQFF
TRBD2	many	TRBV14	TRBJ2-1	TGTGCCAGCAGCCGGCCTAGCGGGAGAGACAATGAGCAGTTCTTC	CASSRPSGRDNEQFF
TRBD1	many	TRBV12-3/TRBV12-4	TRBJ1-1	TGTGCCAGCAGTTTCCAACAGGGGAGGATAGCTTTCTTT	CASSFQQGRIAFF
TRBD1	many	TRBV7-8	TRBJ2-3	TGTGCCAGCAGCATAAGGCCGACAGGGGCTAGCACAGATACGCAGTATTTT	CASSIRPTGASTDTQYF
TRBD2	medium-sized	TRBV6-2/TRBV6-3	TRBJ2-1	TGTGCCAGCCGGGGACTAGCGGGAGTGTTGGAGCAGTTCTTC	CASRGLAGVLEQFF
NA	many	TRBV12-3/TRBV12-4	TRBJ2-3	TGTGCCAGCAGTGCTGTTTCGGGGCGGACAGATACGCAGTATTTT	CASSAVSGRTDTQYF
NA	many	TRBV20-1	TRBJ2-7	TGCAGTGCTGGATTCGGAGTGTACGAGCAGTACTTC	CSAGFGVYEQYF
TRBD2	few	TRBV19	TRBJ2-3	TGTGCCAGTAGTATAGATACTAGCGGGAGTTCAGATACGCAGTATTTT	CASSIDTSGSSDTQYF
TRBD2	many	TRBV6-5	TRBJ2-7	TGTGCCAGCAGTTACTCGGGACTAGCGACCGAGCAGTACTTC	CASSYSGLATEQYF
NA	many	TRBV27	TRBJ2-7	TGTGCCAGCAGTTACAGAGCCGACTACGAGCAGTACTTC	CASSYRADYEQYF
NA	NA	TRBV21-1	TRBJ2-7	TGTGCCAGCAGCAAAGCGACGGGACAGGGGGCTTATCTCTCCTACGAGCAGTACTTC	CASSKATGQGAYLSYEQYF
NA	few	TRBV5-4	TRBJ2-5	TGTGCCAGCAGCCCCCCTCTCGTCGGGGACGGTGATGAGACCCAGTACTTC	CASSPPLVGDGDETQYF
NA	many	TRBV15	TRBJ1-6	TGTGCCACCAGCAGAGATCGAGGGCGGAGTTCACCCCTCCACTTT	CATSRDRGRSSPLHF
TRBD2	many	TRBV14	TRBJ2-5	TGTGCCAGCAGCCAAGGCCTAGCGGGAGAGACCCAGTACTTC	CASSQGLAGETQYF
NA	many	TRBV2	TRBJ1-5	TGTGCCAGCAGTGAAACCGAGACGGGGCTTAGCAATCAGCCCCAGCATTTT	CASSETETGLSNQPQHF
NA	many	TRBV19	TRBJ2-7	TGTGCCAGTAGTACTGGAGGGTCAAGCTCCTACGAGCAGTACTTC	CASSTGGSSSYEQYF
NA	many	TRBV7-2	TRBJ2-1	TGTGCCAGCAGCTTAAGGTGGGACCCCGGCAATGAGCAGTTCTTC	CASSLRWDPGNEQFF
NA	many	TRBV6-6	TRBJ2-7	TGTGCCAGCAGTTACTCGGACGGACAAGGAGAGCAGTACTTC	CASSYSDGQGEQYF
TRBD1	many	TRBV10-3	TRBJ1-2	TGTGCCATCAGTGAGACGGCAGGGGGGAATGGCTACACCTTC	CAISETAGGNGYTF
TRBD1	many	TRBV11-2	TRBJ1-1	TGTGCCAGCAGCTTAGGGCGACAGGGGAGGACTGAAGCTTTCTTT	CASSLGRQGRTEAFF
NA	many	TRBV14	TRBJ2-5	TGTGCCAGCAGCCAAGGAGCTACAGGTTGGCGGACCCAGTACTTC	CASSQGATGWRTQYF
NA	NA	TRBV28	TRBJ1-5	TGTGCCAGCAGTCAAGCGGGCACTCAGCCCCAGCATTTT	CASSQAGTQPQHF
TRBD1	many	TRBV6-1	TRBJ2-2	TGTGCCAGCAGTGAGAAGTGGTGGGGACAGAGCAACACCGGGGAGCTGTTTTTT	CASSEKWWGQSNTGELFF
NA	NA	TRBV5-1	TRBJ2-7	TGCGCCAGCAGGTCCGGGACACTTTACGAGCAGTACTTC	CASRSGTLYEQYF
TRBD1	NA	TRBV18	TRBJ1-5	TGTGCCAGCTCACCGGGACAGAGCAATCAGCCCAAGCATTTT	CASSPGQSNQPKHF
TRBD1	many	TRBV5-6	TRBJ2-3	TGTGCCAGCAGCTTGGTAGGGCGGACAGGCTCAAGGGATACGCAGTATTTT	CASSLVGRTGSRDTQYF
NA	many	TRBV10-3	TRBJ1-1	TGTGCCATCAAAGGACAGCAGGGGAACACTGAAGCTTTCTTT	CAIKGQQGNTEAFF
TRBD1	many	TRBV27	TRBJ2-7	TGTGCCAGCAGTTTTCAGGGGACAGGTCTGTACTTC	CASSFQGTGLYF